This T cell receptor beta chain was found in a study of blood T cell repertoires in COVID-19. Some clones are missing from TCRdb's copy, which holds only in-frame ones; the method was immunoSEQ multiplex PCR. The sample shows about 180,000 clones, about 86% of them seen only once. The CDR3 spans 12 residues. CDR1 SQVTM and CDR2 ANQGSEA come from the germline V gene. V lost 5 bases, J lost 5 bases, and 3 bases stayed unmatched. Sequenced input: peripheral blood. This sequence was found in a woman aged 25 to 45 with active or convalescent COVID-19. The rearrangement joins TRBV29-1 to TRBJ2-1; the match to TRBD1 covers 7 bases. The DNA of the CDR3 is TGCAGCGTTTGGGACAGTGACAATGAGCAGTTCTTC. Translated: CSVWDSDNEQFF.